This is a list of T cell receptor beta chains from one sample in a study of T cells expressing NK-cell markers. TCRdb re-called the 5' RACE reads and catalogs CDR3 proteins one per entry, DNA excluded. The sample's table shows 150,000 to 180,000 distinct CDR3 sequences. Sequenced sample: blood T cells: a sorted CD56 or NKG2C T cell subset, CD4+ or CD8+ T cells, or bulk PBMC T cells (not recorded which). These receptors were collected from a woman in her fifties or sixties in good health. The CDR3 runs from the conserved cysteine through the conserved F or W.

TRBV29-1	14	TRBJ2-1	CSVEDPGSNNEQFF
TRBV11-3	13	TRBJ2-2	CASSLRKAGELFF
TRBV7-3	17	TRBJ2-2	CASSLSVGTHGGGELFF
TRBV20-1	14	TRBJ2-1	CSAFPDPYRLEQFF
TRBV10-3	14	TRBJ2-2	CATELQWNTGELFF
TRBV28	13	TRBJ2-3	CASSYGGTDTQYF
TRBV20-1	15	TRBJ1-1	CSAPPLRTAENEAFF
TRBV6-5	14	TRBJ1-2	CASSYSGGWYGYTF
TRBV7-9	20	TRBJ2-5	CASSSQTVLPGLGVGETQYF
TRBV12-3/TRBV12-4	15	TRBJ2-5	CASSLPTSAQETQYF
TRBV11-2	12	TRBJ2-5	CASSLDVETQYF
TRBV5-1	15	TRBJ2-7	CASSLRDEYSYEQYF
TRBV12-3/TRBV12-4	15	TRBJ2-1	CASSNIVASYNEQFF
TRBV2	14	TRBJ1-6	CASSGTSRGSPLHF
TRBV13	15	TRBJ1-5	CASSNRGYSNQPQHF
TRBV20-1	13	TRBJ2-1	CSARDPLGAAQFF
TRBV24-1	17	TRBJ2-3	CATSGLWDRGSQDTQYF
TRBV10-2	16	TRBJ1-5	CASSENGRGANQPQHF
TRBV5-1	15	TRBJ2-7	CASSLRGTDSYEQYF
TRBV30	14	TRBJ1-1	CAWIGGVMNTEAFF
TRBV5-1	15	TRBJ1-6	CASSLRQGAHSPLHF
TRBV9	16	TRBJ2-5	CASSVARDAPQETQYF
TRBV10-3	12	TRBJ2-7	CATQGTVDEQYF
TRBV12-3/TRBV12-4	14	TRBJ1-1	CASSLAESTGEAFF
TRBV2	14	TRBJ2-5	CATWTSGHQETQYF
TRBV5-6	14	TRBJ1-1	CASSSGTGGREAFF
TRBV27	15	TRBJ2-1	CASSLLIRAHDEQFF
TRBV7-6	14	TRBJ2-1	CASSLSIGSDEQFF
TRBV7-9	16	TRBJ2-1	CASILPTPGRDNEQFF